This T cell receptor (beta chain) was recorded in a study of T cell changes during pregnancy in multiple sclerosis (dated 2019 in TCRdb). The study in broad terms: In women with multiple sclerosis, the researchers looked at how the T cell repertoire shifted as pregnancy progressed.

About this clone itself: What this receptor recognizes is not known. Nothing much larger sits one base from this clone, and base qualities are not available.

The junction shows trimming of 6 bases on V and 3 bases on J, and the gene matches do not reach 7 bases of it. CDR1 and CDR2 were assigned from the germline V gene (reference sequence) as LNHDA and SQIVND. The CDR3, from cysteine to phenylalanine, totals 15 residues. Just CDR3 DNA is preserved here, 45 bases in frame from base 1. The library was built by means of the immunoSEQ multiplex PCR assay. Entries here come from immuneACCESS through TCRdb and include only in-frame sequences with V and J called. Some clones fail to appear in such tables; in the studies checked, an unresolved V gene covers under half of the shortfall, and the cause of the remainder is unknown. Within this sample are 60,000 or so clones, with 90% of them counted one time only. 2% to 2.5% of the sample is taken by the ten largest.

The receptor was derived from a female donor in good health, enrolled as a control in a pregnancy study. The rearranged chain carries TRBV19 and TRBJ1-4; 7 junctional bases match TRBD1. The specimen comprised peripheral blood, sampled in the second trimester of pregnancy. At the DNA level, the sequence is TGTGCCAGTAGACCGAACAGGGGTCCTAATGAAAAACTGTTTTTT. This codes for CASRPNRGPNEKLFF.